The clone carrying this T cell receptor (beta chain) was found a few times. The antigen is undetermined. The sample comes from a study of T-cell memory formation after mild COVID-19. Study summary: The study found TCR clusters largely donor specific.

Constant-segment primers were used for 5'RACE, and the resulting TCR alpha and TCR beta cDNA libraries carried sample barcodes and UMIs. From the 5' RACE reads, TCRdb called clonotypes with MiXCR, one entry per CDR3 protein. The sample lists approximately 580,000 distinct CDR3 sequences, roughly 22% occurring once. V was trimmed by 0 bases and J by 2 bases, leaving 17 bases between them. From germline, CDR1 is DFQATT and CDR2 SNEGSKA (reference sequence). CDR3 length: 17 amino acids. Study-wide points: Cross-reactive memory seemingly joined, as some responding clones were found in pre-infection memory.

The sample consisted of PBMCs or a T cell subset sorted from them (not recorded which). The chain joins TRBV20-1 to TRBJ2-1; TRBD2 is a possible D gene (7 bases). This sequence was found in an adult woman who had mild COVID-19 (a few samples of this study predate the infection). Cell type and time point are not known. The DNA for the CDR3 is TGCAGTGCTAGAGATCTCGCGGGGGCTCTTCCCTACAATGAGCAGTTCTTC. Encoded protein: CSARDLAGALPYNEQFF.